The 32 T cell receptor beta chains presented below share a single source sample, sequenced in a study of cytotoxic CD8 clonotypes in ibrutinib-treated CLL. Sequencing used immunoSEQ multiplex PCR; TCRdb keeps in-frame clones, though not all of them. Here the sample spans some 120,000 clones, 58% being singletons. The input for sequencing was PBMCs, taken after 24 months of ibrutinib treatment. The receptors were sampled from a human donor with chronic lymphocytic leukemia.

The chain combines TRBV6-5 with TRBJ2-5, with D uncertain. The CDR3 runs to 13 residues. The V gene's germline CDR1 is MNHEY and CDR2 SVGAGI. Deletions cut 1 base from V and 1 base from J, with 4 bases between. CDR3 sequence reads: CASSYYLQETQYF. The CDR3 DNA follows: TGTGCCAGCAGTTACTACCTCCAAGAGACCCAGTACTTC.

The chain couples TRBV4-3 to TRBJ1-1; D possibly corresponds to TRBD1 (5 bases). Germline values: CDR1 LGHNA, CDR2 YSLEER. Trimming left V 2 bases short and J 6 bases short, with 10 bases between. The CDR3 covers 13 residues. CDR3: CASSQRRGAEAFF. CDR3 nucleotides: TGCGCCAGCAGCCAAAGGCGGGGGGCTGAAGCTTTCTTT.

The DNA of the CDR3 is TGCGCCAGCAGCCCCCAATCCCAGCCGCAAGAGACCCAGTACTTC. Amino acids: CASSPQSQPQETQYF. This rearrangement joins TRBV5-1 to TRBJ2-5, with D unclear. The CDR3 is made up of 15 amino acids. V shed 4 bases and J shed 2 bases, with 15 bases lying between them. The germline gives CDR1 SGHRS, CDR2 YFSETQ. The entire variable domain, with the rest obtained from reference TRBV5-1 and TRBJ2-5, is as follows: KAGVTQTPRYLIKTRGQQVTLSCSPISGHRSVSWYQQTPGQGLQFLFEYFSETQRNKGNFPGRFSGRQFSNSRSEMNVSTLELGDSALYLCASSPQSQPQETQYFGPGTRLLVL.

This chain connects TRBV7-6 to TRBJ2-1, with 7 bases aligning to TRBD2. Germline trimming cut 5 bases from V and 7 bases from J; bases unmatched to any gene: 11. The CDR3 spans 15 residues. The germline V gene has CDR1 SGHVS and CDR2 FNYEAQ. This CDR3 is CASSVGLDRRNEQFF. The CDR3 coding sequence is TGTGCCAGCAGCGTAGGACTAGATCGGAGAAATGAGCAGTTCTTC.

The chain couples TRBV30 to TRBJ1-2; TRBD1 is a possible D gene (6 bases). V was clipped by 4 bases and J by 8 bases, with 14 bases between them. Per the germline V gene, CDR1 is GTSNPN and CDR2 is SVGIG (reference sequence). The CDR3 has 12 residues. CDR3 in amino acids: CAWNPGGGGYTF. The DNA of the CDR3 is TGTGCCTGGAATCCGGGGGGCGGCGGCTACACCTTC.

The chain combines TRBV25-1 with TRBJ2-2, with 7 nucleotides matching TRBD1. V trimming: 7 bases; J trimming: 1 base; junction bases outside the gene matches: 6. The CDR3 is 15 amino acids. Germline V gives CDR1 MGHDK, CDR2 SYGVNS. The CDR3 nucleotides read TGTGCCAGCAAAGACGGGACAGTGAACACCGGGGAGCTGTTTTTT. Residues: CASKDGTVNTGELFF.

The rearrangement links TRBV30 to TRBJ2-2; no definite D call. CDR3 size: 12 residues. Germline lookup yields CDR1 GTSNPN and CDR2 SVGIG (reference sequence). V lost 1 base, J lost 5 bases, and 5 bases lay in between. CDR3 loop: CAWSGDTGELFF. The CDR3 coding sequence is TGTGCCTGGAGTGGGGATACCGGGGAGCTGTTTTTT.

The chain employs TRBV7-8 and TRBJ1-1, with 9 bases lining up with TRBD1. The CDR3 totals 14 residues. The V and J ends lost 0 bases and 6 bases, in that order; junction bases with no gene match: 2. From germline, CDR1 is SGHVS and CDR2 FQNEAQ. As DNA, the CDR3 is TGTGCCAGCAGCTTAGCGGGACAGGGATCTGAAGCTTTCTTT. It encodes CASSLAGQGSEAFF. The variable domain in full, completed from reference TRBV7-8 and TRBJ1-1, reads GAGVSQSPRYKVAKRGQDVALRCDPISGHVSLFWYQQALGQGPEFLTYFQNEAQLDKSGLPSDRFFAERPEGSVSTLKIQRTQQEDSAVYLCASSLAGQGSEAFFGQGTRLTVV.

This chain links TRBV5-4 with TRBJ2-7; D remains unclear. CDR1 and CDR2 from the germline V gene are SGHNT and YYREEE (reference sequence). V was shortened by 0 bases and J by 6 bases, with 19 bases between the two germline ends. The CDR3 consists of 16 residues. CDR3 in amino acids: CASSLGPASEASEQYF. The DNA of the CDR3 is TGTGCCAGCAGCTTGGGGCCCGCGAGTGAGGCCAGCGAGCAGTACTTC.

In its sample, this clone is medium-sized. V usage is TRBV28 and J usage is TRBJ1-1; D unresolved. The V gene lost 7 bases and the J gene lost 5 bases, with 11 bases spanning the gap. The CDR3 length is 12 residues. Germline V gives CDR1 MDHEN, CDR2 SYDVKM. The CDR3 reads CASMAVGTEAFF. CDR3 bases: TGTGCCAGCATGGCAGTAGGAACTGAAGCTTTCTTT.

V is TRBV4-2 and J is TRBJ1-1, with D tentatively TRBD1 (5 bases). CDR3 length equals 15 residues. CDR1 is LGHNA and CDR2 is YNFKEQ in the germline V gene. Trimming removed 0 bases at V and 1 base at J, with 9 bases between. The CDR3 region is CASSQDSGGNTEAFF. The CDR3 DNA follows: TGTGCCAGCAGCCAAGATAGCGGGGGGAACACTGAAGCTTTCTTT.

The table lists this clone with a few counts. The CDR3 reads CASSPGQHEAFF. The CDR3 DNA reads TGTGCCAGCAGTCCCGGACAGCATGAAGCTTTCTTT. The V and J genes are TRBV6-1 and TRBJ1-1, with a tentative D call TRBD1 (6 bases). This CDR3 comprises 12 residues. Germline CDR1 and CDR2: MNHNS and SASEGT. With 5 bases removed from V and 7 bases from J, the gap between germline ends came to 11 bases.

This clone was observed a handful of times. This sequence joins TRBV4-2 and TRBJ2-1; 9 nucleotides match TRBD2. In germline, CDR1 is LGHNA, CDR2 YNFKEQ. The CDR3 has 17 residues. V lost 0 bases and J lost 4; bases outside the gene matches: 7. CDR3 nucleotide sequence: TGTGCCAGCAGCCAAGATCGGCTAGCGGGAATATACAATGAGCAGTTCTTC. It yields the protein CASSQDRLAGIYNEQFF.

This clone was seen more than once but under ten times. As DNA, the CDR3 is TGTGCTAGTGGTTCCCCCCCGGGGAGTCCCGGGGAGCTGTTTTTT. Translation: CASGSPPGSPGELFF. The chain employs TRBV12-5 and TRBJ2-2; maybe TRBD2 (5 bases). V lost 4 bases, J lost 6 bases, and 15 bases lay in between. The CDR3 has 15 residues. Germline CDR1 reads LGHNT; CDR2 reads FRNRAP.

The gene calls are TRBV18 and TRBJ2-7; TRBD2 aligns across 8 bases. The V gene end was trimmed by 2 bases and the J gene end by 3 bases; junction bases not matched to a gene: 6. Germline V gene sequence: CDR1 KGHSH, CDR2 LQKENI. CDR3 size: 15 residues. As DNA, the CDR3 is TGTGCCAGCTCACCAGCGGGGGGAGGGAGCTACGAGCAGTACTTC. Its protein is CASSPAGGGSYEQYF.

Turning to this clone: A read error may account for a junction end that differs from germline. The chain recombines TRBV7-7 with TRBJ2-1; 8 bases line up with TRBD1. This CDR3 contains 15 residues. Germline V lookup: CDR1 SSHAT, CDR2 FNYEAQ (reference sequence). The CDR3, as DNA: TGTGCTAGCAGCTCCTTCGGACAGGGCCACAATGAGCAGTTCTTC. Amino acids: CASSSFGQGHNEQFF.

The V call is TRBV30, the J call TRBJ1-1, with 12 bases fitting TRBD1. With V trimmed by 5 bases and J by 4 bases, 5 bases remained unmatched. The germline V gene has CDR1 GTSNPN and CDR2 SVGIG (reference sequence). The CDR3 extends over 14 amino acids. CDR3 nucleotides: TGTGCCTGGGGGACAGGGGGCTTGAGCACTGAAGCTTTCTTT. Translated, it gives CAWGTGGLSTEAFF.

The chain has TRBV5-1 and TRBJ2-2, with 10 bases identical to TRBD1. Germline CDR1 reads SGHRS; CDR2 reads YFSETQ. This CDR3 comprises 18 residues. V shed 0 bases, J shed 4 bases, and the junction held 9 bases outside the gene matches. This chain's CDR3 is CASSLAPGQGSTTGELFF. In DNA form, the CDR3 reads TGCGCCAGCAGCTTGGCCCCGGGACAGGGGTCTACCACCGGGGAGCTGTTTTTT.

For this clone: Other DNA sequences within the sample encode an identical CDR3. The chain links TRBV29-1 to TRBJ2-7; D is tentatively TRBD1 or TRBD2 (6 bases each). The CDR3 runs 12 residues. CDR1 is SQVTM and CDR2 is ANQGSEA in the germline V gene. Trimming shortened V by 4 bases and J by 2 bases, and 9 bases separated the two germline ends. CDR3 nucleotide sequence: TGCAGCGTTGGGAGGGGGGCCTACGAGCAGTACTTC. This sequence encodes CSVGRGAYEQYF.

The chain carries TRBV6-1 and TRBJ1-1, with D perhaps TRBD1 (6 bases). V lost 7 bases and J 2 bases, leaving 17 bases between the germline ends. This CDR3 is 15 amino acids long. Germline CDR1 reads MNHNS; CDR2 reads SASEGT. The CDR3 loop reads CASIRNGGGNTEAFF. The CDR3, as DNA: TGTGCCAGCATCCGAAATGGGGGCGGTAACACTGAAGCTTTCTTT.

The table lists this clone with a few counts. The chain has TRBV29-1 and TRBJ1-4; D is perhaps TRBD1 (6 bases). V was pared by 6 bases and J by 8 bases, with 16 bases between. Germline lookup yields CDR1 SQVTM and CDR2 ANQGSEA. The CDR3 is 13 residues long. In DNA, the CDR3 is TGCAGCGTGGGGGACACCCCGTCGGAAAAACTGTTTTTT. Its protein is CSVGDTPSEKLFF. The full variable domain, in which reference TRBV29-1 and TRBJ1-4 provide the parts outside the CDR3, is SAVISQKPSRDICQRGTSLTIQCQVDSQVTMMFWYRQQPGQSLTLIATANQGSEATYESGFVIDKFPISRPNLTFSTLTVSNMSPEDSSIYLCSVGDTPSEKLFFGSGTQLSVL.

This clone was seen a few times. The chain has TRBV5-6 and TRBJ2-5; 11 bases are a match to TRBD1. Germline V gene lookup returns CDR1 SGHDT and CDR2 YYEEEE. The junction had 7 bases not matched to a gene; V was cut back by 4 bases and J by 5 bases. The CDR3 is 15 amino acids. The CDR3 protein is CASSTGQGAYETQYF. CDR3 DNA sequence: TGTGCCAGCAGCACCGGACAGGGGGCGTATGAGACCCAGTACTTC. Drawing the rest from reference TRBV5-6 and TRBJ2-5, the complete variable domain is DAGVTQSPTHLIKTRGQQVTLRCSPKSGHDTVSWYQQALGQGPQFIFQYYEEEERQRGNFPDRFSGHQFPNYSSELNVNALLLGDSALYLCASSTGQGAYETQYFGPGTRLLVL.

In this sample, this clone turned up many times. The chain uses TRBV29-1 and TRBJ2-7; weak D call: TRBD2 (7 bases). The CDR3 covers 15 residues. Trimming removed 7 bases at V and 8 bases at J, with 27 bases between. Germline V gene data show CDR1 as SQVTM and CDR2 as ANQGSEA. The CDR3 spells CSGTRDTQTSTQQYF. The DNA for the CDR3 is TGCAGCGGGACCCGGGACACCCAGACTAGCACCCAGCAGTACTTC.

This clone was detected a few times. The gene calls are TRBV7-2 and TRBJ2-7; 8 bases are a match to TRBD1. V was clipped by 1 base and J by 6 bases; unmatched bases: 2. Germline CDR1 is SGHTA and CDR2 is FQGNSA. The CDR3 extends over 13 amino acids. CDR3 in amino acids: CASSLVGTGEQYF. CDR3 sequence (DNA): TGTGCCAGCAGCTTAGTTGGGACAGGCGAGCAGTACTTC.

The V and J genes are TRBV4-1 and TRBJ1-6, with 8 bases matching TRBD1. This CDR3 is built from 15 residues. Germline CDR1 MGHRA, CDR2 YSYEKL. V lost 3 bases to trimming and J lost 8 bases; unmatched junction nucleotides: 6. In nucleotides, the CDR3 is TGCGCCAGCAGCCAGGGGGACAGGAAGGATTCACCCCTCCACTTT. Amino acids: CASSQGDRKDSPLHF.

The sample holds a few counts of this clone. This chain uses TRBV2 with TRBJ2-5; D is possibly TRBD2 (5 bases). The CDR3 is 14 residues long. The germline CDR1 and CDR2 sequences are SNHLY and FYNNEI. V was pared by 6 bases and J by 5 bases, with 16 bases between. CDR3 sequence reads: CASSRATSGETQYF. The DNA for the CDR3 is TGTGCCAGCAGCCGGGCCACATCGGGGGAGACCCAGTACTTC.

The J gene is TRBJ1-1, the V gene TRBV5-1; D gene unclear. Germline V gene data show CDR1 as SGHRS and CDR2 as YFSETQ. This CDR3 region has 15 residues. Trimming cost V 0 bases and J 1 base, with 10 bases left between them. The CDR3 sequence: CASSLASLGNTEAFF. CDR3 in DNA: TGCGCCAGCAGCTTGGCGAGCCTGGGGAACACTGAAGCTTTCTTT.

This chain uses TRBV5-1 with TRBJ2-5, with D unresolved. The CDR3 is made up of 14 amino acids. CDR1 and CDR2 from the germline V gene are SGHRS and YFSETQ. V lost 0 bases and J 3 bases, leaving 9 bases between the germline ends. Here the CDR3 reads CASSLEGFKETQYF. The CDR3 bases are TGCGCCAGCAGCTTGGAGGGATTCAAAGAGACCCAGTACTTC.

The chain is built from TRBV30 and TRBJ2-1, with 7 bases aligning to TRBD1. The V and J ends lost 3 bases and 8 bases, in that order; junction bases with no gene match: 16. The CDR3 has 16 amino acids. Per the germline V gene, CDR1 is GTSNPN and CDR2 is SVGIG (reference sequence). The CDR3 DNA reads TGTGCCTGGAGGGCACAGGGGACCTTCGTACACGATGAGCAGTTCTTC. This codes for CAWRAQGTFVHDEQFF.

J is TRBJ1-5 and V is TRBV6-6; 8 bases align to TRBD1. The CDR3 contains 15 residues. The J segment lost 6 bases and the V segment lost 4 bases, leaving 8 bases of the junction unmatched. The germline V gene has CDR1 MNHNY and CDR2 SVGAGI (reference sequence). The CDR3 DNA reads TGTGCCAGCAGTTCGACAGGGGAATTGAGTCAGCCCCAGCATTTT. This codes for CASSSTGELSQPQHF.

V is TRBV9 and J is TRBJ2-5; D gene unclear. Germline CDR1 reads SGDLS; CDR2 reads YYNGEE. V lost 4 bases, J lost 5 bases, and 12 bases lay in between. The CDR3 spans 13 residues. The CDR3 here is CASSPLSSETQYF. CDR3 DNA: TGTGCCAGCAGCCCACTAAGCTCGGAGACCCAGTACTTC.

The chain combines TRBV9 with TRBJ2-7; 7 positions agree with TRBD2. The CDR3 contains 15 residues. Germline values: CDR1 SGDLS, CDR2 YYNGEE. Germline trimming cut 0 bases from V and 0 bases from J; bases unmatched to any gene: 3. CDR3 protein: CASSVDLAVSYEQYF. In nucleotides, the CDR3 is TGTGCCAGCAGCGTAGATCTAGCGGTCTCCTACGAGCAGTACTTC. The full variable domain, with the rest looked up from reference TRBV9 and TRBJ2-7, is DSGVTQTPKHLITATGQRVTLRCSPRSGDLSVYWYQQSLDQGLQFLIQYYNGEERAKGNILERFSAQQFPDLHSELNLSSLELGDSALYFCASSVDLAVSYEQYFGPGTRLTVT.